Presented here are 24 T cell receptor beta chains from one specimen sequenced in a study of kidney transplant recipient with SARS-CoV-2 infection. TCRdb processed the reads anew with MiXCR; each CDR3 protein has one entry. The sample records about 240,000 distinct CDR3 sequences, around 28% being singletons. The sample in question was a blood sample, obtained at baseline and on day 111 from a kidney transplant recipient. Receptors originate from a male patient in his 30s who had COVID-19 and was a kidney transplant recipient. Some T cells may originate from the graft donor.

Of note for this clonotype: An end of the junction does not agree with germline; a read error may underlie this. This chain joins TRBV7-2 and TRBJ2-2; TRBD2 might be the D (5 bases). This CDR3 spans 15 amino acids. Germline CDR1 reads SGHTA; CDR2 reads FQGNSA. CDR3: CASSLSAIHTGELLF. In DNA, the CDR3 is TGTGCCAGCAGCTTAAGCGCTATCCACACCGGGGAGCTGCTTTTT. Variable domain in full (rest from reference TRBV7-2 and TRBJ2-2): GAGVSQSPSNKVTEKGKDVELRCDPISGHTALYWYRQSLGQGLEFLIYFQGNSAPDKSGLPSDRFSAERTGGSVSTLTIQRTQQEDSAVYLCASSLSAIHTGELLFGEGSRLTVL.

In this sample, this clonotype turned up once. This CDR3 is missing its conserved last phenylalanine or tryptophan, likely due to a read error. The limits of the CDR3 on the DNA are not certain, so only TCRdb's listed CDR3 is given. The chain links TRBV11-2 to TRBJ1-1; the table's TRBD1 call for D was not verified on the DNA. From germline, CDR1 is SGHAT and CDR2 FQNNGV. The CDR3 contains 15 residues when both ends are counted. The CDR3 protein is CASSLELKPGKEAVV.

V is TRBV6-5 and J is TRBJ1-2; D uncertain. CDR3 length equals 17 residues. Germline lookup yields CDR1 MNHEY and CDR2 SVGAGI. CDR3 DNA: TGTGTCGGCAGTTCGGAGGTGGAATGTAGAAAGACCTATGGCTACACCTTC. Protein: CVGSSEVECRKTYGYTF.

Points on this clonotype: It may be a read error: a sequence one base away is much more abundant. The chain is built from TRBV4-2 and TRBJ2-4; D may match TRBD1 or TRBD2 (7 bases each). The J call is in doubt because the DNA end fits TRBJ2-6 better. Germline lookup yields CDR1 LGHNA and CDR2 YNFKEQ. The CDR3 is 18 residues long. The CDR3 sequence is CASSDKGGGGLGADVLTF. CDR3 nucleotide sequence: TGTGCCAGCAGCGATAAGGGAGGGGGCGGTCTGGGGGCCGACGTCCTGACTTTC.

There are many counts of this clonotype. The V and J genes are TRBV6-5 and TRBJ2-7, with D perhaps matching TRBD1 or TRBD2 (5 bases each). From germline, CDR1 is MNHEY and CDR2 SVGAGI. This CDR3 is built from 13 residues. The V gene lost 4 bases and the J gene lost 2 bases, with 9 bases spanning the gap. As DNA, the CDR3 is TGTGCCAGCAGTTGGGACCAAACCTACGAGCAGTACTTC. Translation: CASSWDQTYEQYF.

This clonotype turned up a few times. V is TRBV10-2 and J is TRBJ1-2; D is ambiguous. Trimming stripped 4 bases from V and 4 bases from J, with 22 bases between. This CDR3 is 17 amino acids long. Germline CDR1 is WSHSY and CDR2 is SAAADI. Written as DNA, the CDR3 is TGCGCCAGCAGTGTGTGCATCACTTCTAGAAAGACCTATGGCTACACCTTC. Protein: CASSVCITSRKTYGYTF.

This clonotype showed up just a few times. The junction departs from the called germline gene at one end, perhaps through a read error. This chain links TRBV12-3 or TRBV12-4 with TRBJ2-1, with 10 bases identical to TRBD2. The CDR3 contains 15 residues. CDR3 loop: CAGSLGAGGRNEQFF. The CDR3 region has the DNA TGTGCCGGCAGTTTGGGAGCGGGGGGGCGTAATGAGCAGTTCTTC.

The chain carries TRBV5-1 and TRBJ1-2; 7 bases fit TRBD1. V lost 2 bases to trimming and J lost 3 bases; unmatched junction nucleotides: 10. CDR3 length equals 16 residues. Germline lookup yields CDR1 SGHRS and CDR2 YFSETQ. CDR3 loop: CASSLNPGQAHYGYTF. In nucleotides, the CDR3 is TGCGCCAGCAGCTTAAACCCAGGACAGGCCCACTATGGCTACACCTTC.

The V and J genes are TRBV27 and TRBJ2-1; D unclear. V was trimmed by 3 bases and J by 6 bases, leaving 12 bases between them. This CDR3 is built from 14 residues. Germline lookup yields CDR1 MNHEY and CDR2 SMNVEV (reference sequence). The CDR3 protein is CASSFVGVGNEQFF. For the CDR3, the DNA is TGTGCCAGCAGTTTTGTCGGAGTCGGCAATGAGCAGTTCTTC.

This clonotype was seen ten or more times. CDR3 in amino acids: CASSNCAGRRKTYGYTF. CDR3 bases: TGCGCCAGCAGCAACTGTGCAGGACGTCGAAAGACCTATGGCTACACCTTC. The genes are TRBV4-3 and TRBJ1-2; D not certain. CDR1 is LGHNA and CDR2 is YSLEER in the germline V gene. V gave up 5 bases and J gave up 4 bases, with 23 bases separating them. The length of the CDR3 is 17 residues.

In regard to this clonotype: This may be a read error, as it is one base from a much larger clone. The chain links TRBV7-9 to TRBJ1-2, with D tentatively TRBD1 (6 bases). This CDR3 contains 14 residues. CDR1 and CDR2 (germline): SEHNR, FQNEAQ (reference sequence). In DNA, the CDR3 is TGTGCCGGCAGAACAACCGGGACAAACTATGGCTACACCTTC. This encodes CAGRTTGTNYGYTF. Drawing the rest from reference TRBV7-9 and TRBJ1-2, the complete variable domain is DTGVSQNPRHKITKRGQNVTFRCDPISEHNRLYWYRQTLGQGPEFLTYFQNEAQLEKSRLLSDRFSAERPKGSFSTLEIQRTEQGDSAMYLCAGRTTGTNYGYTFGSGTRLTVV.

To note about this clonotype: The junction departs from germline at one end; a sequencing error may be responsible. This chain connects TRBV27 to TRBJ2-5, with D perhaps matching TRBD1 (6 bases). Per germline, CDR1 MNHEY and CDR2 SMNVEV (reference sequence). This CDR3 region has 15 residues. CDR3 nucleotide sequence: TGTGCCGGCAGTCCAAACAGGGTCGCCCAAGAGACCCAGTACTTC. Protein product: CAGSPNRVAQETQYF.

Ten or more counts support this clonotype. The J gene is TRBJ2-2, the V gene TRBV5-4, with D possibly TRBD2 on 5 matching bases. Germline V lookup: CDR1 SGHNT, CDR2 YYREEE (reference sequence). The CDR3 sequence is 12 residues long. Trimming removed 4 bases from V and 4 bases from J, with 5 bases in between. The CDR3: CASSEGTGELFF. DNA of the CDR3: TGTGCCAGCAGCGAGGGCACCGGGGAGCTGTTTTTT.

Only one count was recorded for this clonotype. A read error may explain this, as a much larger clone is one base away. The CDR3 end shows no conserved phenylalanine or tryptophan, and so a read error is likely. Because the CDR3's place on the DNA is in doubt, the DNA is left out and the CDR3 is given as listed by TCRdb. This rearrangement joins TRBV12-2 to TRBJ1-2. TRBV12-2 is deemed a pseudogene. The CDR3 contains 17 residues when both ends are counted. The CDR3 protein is CASRFASTPRKTYGYTL.

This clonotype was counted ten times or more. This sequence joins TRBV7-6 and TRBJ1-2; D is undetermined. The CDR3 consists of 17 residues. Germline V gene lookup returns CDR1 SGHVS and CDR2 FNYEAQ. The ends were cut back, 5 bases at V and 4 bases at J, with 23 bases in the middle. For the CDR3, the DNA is TGTGCCAGCAGCAATGTAAATGAATCTCGAAAGACCTATGGCTACACCTTC. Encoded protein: CASSNVNESRKTYGYTF.

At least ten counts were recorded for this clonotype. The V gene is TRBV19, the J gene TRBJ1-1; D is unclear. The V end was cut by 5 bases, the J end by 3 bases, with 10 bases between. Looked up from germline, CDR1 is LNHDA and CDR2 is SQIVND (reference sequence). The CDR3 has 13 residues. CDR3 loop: CASSLQTDTEAFF. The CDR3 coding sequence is TGTGCCAGTAGTCTCCAGACGGACACTGAAGCTTTCTTT.

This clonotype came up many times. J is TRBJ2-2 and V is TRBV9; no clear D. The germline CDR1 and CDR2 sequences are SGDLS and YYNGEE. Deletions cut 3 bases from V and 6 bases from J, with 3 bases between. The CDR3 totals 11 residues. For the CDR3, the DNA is TGTGCCAGCAGCGCATCCGGGGAGCTGTTTTTT. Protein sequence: CASSASGELFF.

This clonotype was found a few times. The DNA of the CDR3 is TGCATTTGCGCTTCTAGCACAGATACGCAGTATTTT. This codes for CICASSTDTQYF. This chain links TRBV20-1 with TRBJ2-3; D call uncertain. CDR1 and CDR2 (germline): DFQATT, SNEGSKA (reference sequence). The CDR3 runs to 12 residues.

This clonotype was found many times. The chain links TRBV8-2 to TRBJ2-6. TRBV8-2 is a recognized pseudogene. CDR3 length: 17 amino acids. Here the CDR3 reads CGNRLRITQSRANVLTF. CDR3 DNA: TGTGGCAATAGGCTGAGGATAACACAAAGTCGGGCCAACGTCCTGACTTTC.

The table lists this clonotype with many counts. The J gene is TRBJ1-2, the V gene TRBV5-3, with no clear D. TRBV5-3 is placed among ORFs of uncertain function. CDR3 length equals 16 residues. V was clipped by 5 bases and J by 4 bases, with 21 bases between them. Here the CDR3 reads CARRPRVVRKTYGYTF. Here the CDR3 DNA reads TGTGCCAGAAGACCTAGAGTGGTGAGAAAGACCTATGGCTACACCTTC.

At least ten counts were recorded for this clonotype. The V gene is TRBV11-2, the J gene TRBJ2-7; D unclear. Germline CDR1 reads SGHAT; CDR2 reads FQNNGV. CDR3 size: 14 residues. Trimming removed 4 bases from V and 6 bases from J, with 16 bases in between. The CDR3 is CASSSKGGRSEQYF. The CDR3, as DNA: TGTGCCAGCAGCTCTAAGGGCGGAAGGTCCGAGCAGTACTTC.

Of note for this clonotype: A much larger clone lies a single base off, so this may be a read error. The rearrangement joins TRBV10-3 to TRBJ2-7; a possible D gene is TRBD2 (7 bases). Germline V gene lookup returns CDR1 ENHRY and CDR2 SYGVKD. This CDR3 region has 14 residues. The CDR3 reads CTSSSIGGAYEQYF. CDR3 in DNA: TGTACCTCCAGCTCCATAGGGGGGGCCTACGAGCAGTACTTC.

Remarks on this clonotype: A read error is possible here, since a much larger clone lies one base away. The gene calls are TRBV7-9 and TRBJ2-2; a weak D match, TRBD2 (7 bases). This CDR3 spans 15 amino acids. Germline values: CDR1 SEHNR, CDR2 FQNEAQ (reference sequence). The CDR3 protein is CAGSHGGLTFGELFF. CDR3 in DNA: TGTGCCGGCAGCCACGGGGGGCTCACGTTCGGGGAGCTGTTTTTT.

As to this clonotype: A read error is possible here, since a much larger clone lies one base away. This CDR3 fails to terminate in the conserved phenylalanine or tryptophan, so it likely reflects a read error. CDR3 sequence (DNA): TGTGCCAGCAGTCAACAGGGGGGATTCGGGGAGACCCAGTACCTC. Its protein is CASSQQGGFGETQYL. The rearrangement joins TRBV12-3 or TRBV12-4 to TRBJ2-5; TRBD1 aligns across 8 bases. V dropped 5 bases and J dropped 5; count of bases not matched to a gene: 10. The CDR3 totals 15 residues.